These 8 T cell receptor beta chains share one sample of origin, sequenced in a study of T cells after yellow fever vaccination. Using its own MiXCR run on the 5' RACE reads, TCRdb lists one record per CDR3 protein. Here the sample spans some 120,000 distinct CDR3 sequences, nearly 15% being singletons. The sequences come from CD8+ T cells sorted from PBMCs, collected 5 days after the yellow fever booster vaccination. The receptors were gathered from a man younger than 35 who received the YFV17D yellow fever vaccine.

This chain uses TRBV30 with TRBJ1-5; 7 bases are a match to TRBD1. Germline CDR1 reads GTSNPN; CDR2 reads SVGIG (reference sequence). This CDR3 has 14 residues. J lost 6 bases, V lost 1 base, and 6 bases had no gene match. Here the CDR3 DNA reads TGTGCCTGGAGTGGGGGACAGAATCTTCAGCCCCAGCATTTT. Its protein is CAWSGGQNLQPQHF.

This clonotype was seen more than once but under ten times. CDR3 amino acids: CASSEDYQTQYF. The CDR3 nucleotides are TGTGCCAGCAGTGAGGACTACCAGACCCAGTACTTC. The gene calls are TRBV28 and TRBJ2-5; possibly TRBD2 for D (6 bases). Germline lookup yields CDR1 MDHEN and CDR2 SYDVKM. Between the trimmed V and J ends, which lost 5 bases and 6 bases, there was a span of 10 bases. The CDR3 is made up of 12 amino acids.

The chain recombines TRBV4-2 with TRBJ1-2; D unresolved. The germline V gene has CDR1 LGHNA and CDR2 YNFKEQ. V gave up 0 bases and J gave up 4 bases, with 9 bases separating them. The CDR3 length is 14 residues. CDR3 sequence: CASSQDSDIYGYTF. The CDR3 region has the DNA TGTGCCAGCAGCCAAGATTCTGATATCTATGGCTACACCTTC.

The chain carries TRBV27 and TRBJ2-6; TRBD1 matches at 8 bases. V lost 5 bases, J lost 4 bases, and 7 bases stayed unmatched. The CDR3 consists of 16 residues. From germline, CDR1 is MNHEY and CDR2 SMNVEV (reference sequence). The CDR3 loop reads CASSPQGALGANVLTF. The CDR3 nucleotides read TGTGCCAGCAGTCCCCAGGGGGCGCTCGGGGCCAACGTCCTGACTTTC.

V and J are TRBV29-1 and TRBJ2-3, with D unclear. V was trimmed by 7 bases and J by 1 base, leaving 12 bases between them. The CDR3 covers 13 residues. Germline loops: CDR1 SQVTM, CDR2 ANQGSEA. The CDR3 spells CSGRSGGTDTQYF. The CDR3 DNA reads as TGCAGCGGACGGAGTGGCGGCACAGATACGCAGTATTTT.

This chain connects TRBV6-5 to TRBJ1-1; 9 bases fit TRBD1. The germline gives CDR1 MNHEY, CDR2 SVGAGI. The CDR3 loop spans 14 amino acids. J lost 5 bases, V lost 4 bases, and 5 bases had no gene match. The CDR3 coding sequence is TGTGCCAGCAGTTGGGGACAGGGACGGACTGAAGCTTTCTTT. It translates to CASSWGQGRTEAFF.

The CDR3 is CASSLVGGSYEQYV. The CDR3 DNA reads TGTGCCAGCAGTTTAGTAGGTGGGTCCTACGAGCAGTACGTC. The genes are TRBV27 and TRBJ2-7; D is undetermined. V shed 2 bases and J shed 1 base, with 9 bases lying between them. The CDR3 runs 14 residues. CDR1 is MNHEY and CDR2 is SMNVEV in the germline V gene (reference sequence).

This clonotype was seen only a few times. CDR3 sequence (DNA): TGCGCCAGCAGCCGGCTAGACGGACAAGAGACCCAGTACTTC. Translated, it gives CASSRLDGQETQYF. The chain links TRBV4-1 to TRBJ2-5; D remains unclear. The CDR3 length is 14 residues. V was shortened by 4 bases and J by 2 bases, with 11 bases between the two germline ends. Germline CDR1 and CDR2: MGHRA and YSYEKL.